The next 25 T cell receptor beta chains were all read from a single sample in a study of cytomegalovirus exposure and HLA in healthy donors. PCR involved 60 Vbeta and 13 Jbeta primers. Assay: immunoSEQ multiplex PCR; the TCRdb copy retains only in-frame clones and omits some. The sample records some 120,000 clones, around three quarters being singletons. Input material: PBMCs. The receptor source for this set is a man aged 25-45 years in good health and CMV-seropositive.

The genes are TRBV5-6 and TRBJ1-2; no clear D gene. Trimming pared 4 bases from V and 4 bases from J, leaving 17 bases between. CDR3 length: 15 amino acids. Germline loops: CDR1 SGHDT, CDR2 YYEEEE. CDR3 loop: CASSEGPGARYGYTF. CDR3 nucleotide sequence: TGTGCCAGCAGCGAGGGTCCGGGTGCTCGCTATGGCTACACCTTC.

The chain has TRBV6-1 and TRBJ1-4; 7 bases are shared with TRBD1. The CDR3 is made up of 13 amino acids. The ends lost 8 bases at V and 8 bases at J; junction bases unmatched: 8. CDR1 and CDR2 from the germline V gene are MNHNS and SASEGT. In DNA, the CDR3 is TGTGCCAGCCGTCGGACAGGAGCCGAAAAACTGTTTTTT. This codes for CASRRTGAEKLFF.

The CDR3 region has the DNA TGTGCCAGCAGCTCCCAGGGGGCACAGAACACCGGGGAGCTGTTTTTT. Translated: CASSSQGAQNTGELFF. The J gene is TRBJ2-2, the V gene TRBV11-3, with TRBD1 matching 8 bases. Germline-derived CDR1 and CDR2 are SGHNT and YENEEA. This CDR3 comprises 16 residues. Trimming took 4 bases from V and 1 from J; bases not matched to a gene: 5.

V gene TRBV10-3 combines with J gene TRBJ1-4, with 11 bases matching TRBD1. V was pared by 0 bases and J by 5 bases, with 2 bases of the junction left unmatched. Per the germline V gene, CDR1 is ENHRY and CDR2 is SYGVKD. CDR3 length: 16 residues. The CDR3 region is CAISESRTGGNEKLFF. For the CDR3, the DNA is TGTGCCATCAGTGAGTCGAGGACAGGGGGCAATGAAAAACTGTTTTTT.

CDR3 region: CASSLSSHGEFGNTIYF. Here the CDR3 DNA reads TGTGCCAGCAGTTTAAGCTCACACGGAGAATTCGGAAACACCATATATTTT. This chain uses TRBV28 with TRBJ1-3; unclear D gene. CDR1 and CDR2 (germline): MDHEN, SYDVKM. This CDR3 region has 17 residues. V shed 2 bases and J shed 4 bases, with 18 bases lying between them.

Comment on this clone: The junction and the germline gene differ at one end; a read error may be behind it. The V call is TRBV29-1, the J call TRBJ2-6; D perhaps matches TRBD2 (6 bases). This CDR3 spans 16 amino acids. Germline V lookup: CDR1 SQVTM, CDR2 ANQGSEA. The CDR3 DNA sequence: TGCAGCGCAGGCGGGGCAAGGGGTTCTGGGGCCAACGGCCTGACTTTC. This codes for CSAGGARGSGANGLTF. The full variable domain, with the rest looked up from reference TRBV29-1 and TRBJ2-6, is SAVISQKPSRDICQRGTSLTIQCQVDSQVTMMFWYRQQPGQSLTLIATANQGSEATYESGFVIDKFPISRPNLTFSTLTVSNMSPEDSSIYLCSAGGARGSGANGLTFGAGSRLTVL.

The genes are TRBV5-6 and TRBJ2-3; the match to TRBD1 covers 8 bases. V lost 4 bases to trimming and J lost 8 bases; unmatched junction nucleotides: 6. The CDR3 has 13 amino acids. CDR1 is SGHDT and CDR2 is YYEEEE in the germline V gene. The CDR3 reads CASSPQGAPTQYF. The CDR3 region has the DNA TGTGCCAGCAGCCCCCAGGGGGCGCCTACGCAGTATTTT.

The genes are TRBV2 and TRBJ1-2; D unresolved. CDR1 and CDR2 from the germline V gene are SNHLY and FYNNEI. The CDR3 consists of 15 residues. V was cut by 6 bases and J by 4 bases, with 18 bases left in between. CDR3 loop: CASRKNAVSAYGYTF. In nucleotides, the CDR3 is TGTGCCAGCAGGAAAAATGCAGTATCCGCCTATGGCTACACCTTC.

The chain couples TRBV19 to TRBJ1-1, with TRBD1 as a possible D gene (5 bases). The CDR3 is 16 amino acids. The germline V gene encodes CDR1 LNHDA and CDR2 SQIVND (reference sequence). V lost 4 bases and J 4 bases, leaving 19 bases between the germline ends. The CDR3 DNA is TGTGCCAGTAGTAACCCAGCGGGGGTGGAAGGCACTGAAGCTTTCTTT. This encodes CASSNPAGVEGTEAFF.

The rearrangement links TRBV7-9 to TRBJ2-1; 7 bases are shared with TRBD1. Germline lookup yields CDR1 SEHNR and CDR2 FQNEAQ (reference sequence). V lost 5 bases and J lost 13; bases outside the gene matches: 11. This CDR3 region has 13 residues. The CDR3 loop reads CASSHPPGQTQFF. CDR3 in DNA: TGTGCCAGCAGCCACCCTCCGGGACAGACCCAGTTCTTC.

The CDR3 DNA sequence: TGTGCCAGCAGTTACGCAACGCAGGGGGAGCTTGGCTACACCTTC. Residues: CASSYATQGELGYTF. The rearrangement uses TRBV6-5 and TRBJ1-2; 7 nucleotides line up with TRBD1. The germline CDR1 and CDR2 sequences are MNHEY and SVGAGI. CDR3 length: 15 amino acids. The J segment lost 7 bases and the V segment lost 2 bases, leaving 10 bases of the junction unmatched.

As DNA, the CDR3 is TGTGCCAGCAGCTTAGGGCCGCGGGAGACCCAGTACTTC. Its protein product is CASSLGPRETQYF. The J gene is TRBJ2-5, the V gene TRBV11-3, with D uncertain. This CDR3 has 13 residues. Germline CDR1 reads SGHNT; CDR2 reads YENEEA. The V end was cut by 1 base, the J end by 5 bases, with 8 bases between.

The gene calls are TRBV21-1 and TRBJ2-3; the table's D gene call, TRBD2, was not cross checked with the DNA. TRBV21-1 is shown as a pseudogene. The CDR3 has 16 residues. CDR3 bases: TGTGCCAGCAGGGGTGTCCGGGAGGGGAGCACAGATACGCAGTATTTT. Amino acids: CASRGVREGSTDTQYF.

The chain is built from TRBV12-5 and TRBJ1-1; 12 nucleotides match TRBD1. Germline values: CDR1 LGHNT, CDR2 FRNRAP. This CDR3 spans 20 amino acids. The V gene end was trimmed by 5 bases and the J gene end by 0 bases; junction bases not matched to a gene: 16. The CDR3 DNA sequence: TGTGCTAGTGGTCCCCGCTTAACCGGGACAGGGGGCACCCTGAACACTGAAGCTTTCTTT. It specifies CASGPRLTGTGGTLNTEAFF.

In nucleotides, the CDR3 is TGTGCCAGCAGGGCAAGAAGCTCCTACAATGAGCAGTTCTTC. Protein: CASRARSSYNEQFF. This sequence joins TRBV27 and TRBJ2-1; D is unresolved. From germline, CDR1 is MNHEY and CDR2 SMNVEV (reference sequence). V was trimmed by 6 bases and J by 0 bases, leaving 9 bases between them. This CDR3 spans 14 amino acids.

The V and J genes are TRBV28 and TRBJ2-7, with D possibly TRBD1 on 5 matching bases. From germline, CDR1 is MDHEN and CDR2 SYDVKM. The CDR3 is 14 residues long. V gave up 2 bases and J gave up 3 bases, with 11 bases separating them. The DNA for the CDR3 is TGTGCCAGCAGTTTAGTAGGAACAGGCTACGAGCAGTACTTC. Translating it yields CASSLVGTGYEQYF.

This chain links TRBV7-3 with TRBJ2-1; 12 bases agree with TRBD1. Germline CDR1 and CDR2: SGHTA and FQGTGA. V lost 3 bases to trimming and J lost 7 bases; unmatched junction nucleotides: 10. CDR3 length: 17 amino acids. In DNA, the CDR3 is TGTGCCAGCAGCTTCTTGACCGGGACAGGGGGCCGGAATGAGCAGTTCTTC. Its protein is CASSFLTGTGGRNEQFF. The whole variable domain, remainder taken from reference TRBV7-3 and TRBJ2-1, is GAGVSQTPSNKVTEKGKYVELRCDPISGHTALYWYRQSLGQGPEFLIYFQGTGAADDSGLPNDRFFAVRPEGSVSTLKIQRTERGDSAVYLCASSFLTGTGGRNEQFFGPGTRLTVL.

The V gene is TRBV4-2, the J gene TRBJ1-4; no clear D gene. CDR3 length: 16 amino acids. V lost 5 bases, J lost 8 bases, and 21 bases lay in between. Germline V gives CDR1 LGHNA, CDR2 YNFKEQ. The CDR3 sequence: CASSSLEASDPEKLFF. The CDR3, as DNA: TGTGCCAGCAGCTCCCTGGAGGCCTCCGACCCCGAAAAACTGTTTTTT.

The table lists this clone with a count of one. This rearrangement joins TRBV6-1 to TRBJ2-7; 7 bases are shared with TRBD1. Trimming took 6 bases from V and 2 from J; bases not matched to a gene: 7. This CDR3 region has 14 residues. In germline, CDR1 is MNHNS, CDR2 SASEGT. This CDR3 is CASRAQGTPYEQYF. The CDR3 nucleotides are TGTGCCAGCAGGGCACAGGGGACCCCCTACGAGCAGTACTTC.

The V gene is TRBV5-5, the J gene TRBJ1-1, with 8 bases lining up with TRBD1. Losses at the gene ends were 0 bases for V and 5 bases for J; bases not matched to a gene: 6. CDR1 is SGHKS and CDR2 is YYEKEE in the germline V gene (reference sequence). The CDR3 spans 15 residues. The CDR3 coding sequence is TGTGCCAGCAGCTTGGTATCAGGGGGCCCTACTGAAGCTTTCTTT. Amino acids: CASSLVSGGPTEAFF. Looking up the rest from reference TRBV5-5 and TRBJ1-1 gives the full variable domain: DAGVTQSPTHLIKTRGQQVTLRCSPISGHKSVSWYQQVLGQGPQFIFQYYEKEERGRGNFPDRFSARQFPNYSSELNVNALLLGDSALYLCASSLVSGGPTEAFFGQGTRLTVV.

The chain recombines TRBV27 with TRBJ2-7, with 9 bases lining up with TRBD1. Germline V CDR1 and CDR2: MNHEY, SMNVEV (reference sequence). The junction had 6 bases not matched to a gene; V was cut back by 2 bases and J by 7 bases. The CDR3 runs 14 residues. The CDR3 is CASSLGTGLGEQYF. The CDR3 DNA is TGTGCCAGCAGTTTAGGGACAGGGTTGGGAGAGCAGTACTTC.

This clone was detected a few times. V usage is TRBV18 and J usage is TRBJ1-2; TRBD1 matches at 7 bases. The CDR3 spans 19 residues. Germline values: CDR1 KGHSH, CDR2 LQKENI. V shed 1 base and J 1 base; nucleotides not matched to a gene: 15. CDR3 sequence reads: CASSPLEIPGQLFNYGYTF. CDR3 DNA: TGTGCCAGCTCACCACTGGAAATCCCGGGACAGCTTTTTAACTATGGCTACACCTTC.

Remarks on this clone: This CDR3 is also generated by other DNA sequences in the sample. The gene calls are TRBV6-5 and TRBJ1-2; D gene ambiguous. Trimming took off 0 bases at V and 4 bases at J, with 9 bases between the two ends. This CDR3 spans 14 amino acids. CDR1 and CDR2 from the germline V gene are MNHEY and SVGAGI. The CDR3 loop reads CASSYSREIYGYTF. The CDR3 bases are TGTGCCAGCAGTTACTCTCGGGAAATCTATGGCTACACCTTC.

This clone has a single count. CDR3 amino acids: CAIRGTLGNTIYF. The CDR3 DNA reads TGTGCCATCAGGGGGACACTCGGAAACACCATATATTTT. The rearrangement links TRBV10-3 to TRBJ1-3; a possible D gene is TRBD1 (6 bases). CDR1 ENHRY and CDR2 SYGVKD come from the germline V gene. The CDR3 sequence is 13 residues long. Trimming stripped 6 bases from V and 4 bases from J, with 10 bases between.

The genes are TRBV4-1 and TRBJ2-1, with 10 bases identical to TRBD2. Trimming took 7 bases from V and 5 from J; bases not matched to a gene: 11. Germline CDR1 and CDR2: MGHRA and YSYEKL. The CDR3 covers 16 residues. In nucleotides, the CDR3 is TGCGCCAGCACCCCCTCTAGCGGGAGACAAAACAATGAGCAGTTCTTC. Its translation: CASTPSSGRQNNEQFF.